The clone carrying this T cell receptor beta chain has a handful of counts. The CDR3 extends over 14 amino acids. Per the germline V gene, CDR1 is SGHTA and CDR2 is FQGNSA. V shed 2 bases and J 4 bases; nucleotides not matched to a gene: 4. Every single donor gave one heparinised blood draw, and these averaged roughly 0.11 L. Each of the CD4+ naive, central memory, regulatory and stem cell-like memory populations was sorted via CD45RO/CCR7/CD25/CD127/CD95/CD27. These data come from a study of beta chain features in type 1 diabetes. Study information: In all, 107,917,701 sorted cells from all samples were analyzed.

The study reverse transcribed the entire isolated RNA, so it sequenced expressed TCRB transcripts. Profiling relied on immunoSEQ multiplex PCR, and the TCRdb table lists in-frame clones only, not all of them. The sample records 860,000 or so clones, about a sixth being singletons. This TCR was sampled from a woman younger than 30 in good health. Sequencing was performed on naive CD4+ T cells from blood. The chain employs TRBV7-2 and TRBJ2-7; TRBD2 matches 8 bases. The CDR3 DNA follows: TGTGCCAGCAGCTTATCGTCTAGCGGGTACGAGCAGTACTTC. Translated, it gives CASSLSSSGYEQYF. The whole variable domain, filled in from reference TRBV7-2 and TRBJ2-7, reads GAGVSQSPSNKVTEKGKDVELRCDPISGHTALYWYRQSLGQGLEFLIYFQGNSAPDKSGLPSDRFSAERTGGSVSTLTIQRTQQEDSAVYLCASSLSSSGYEQYFGPGTRLTVT.